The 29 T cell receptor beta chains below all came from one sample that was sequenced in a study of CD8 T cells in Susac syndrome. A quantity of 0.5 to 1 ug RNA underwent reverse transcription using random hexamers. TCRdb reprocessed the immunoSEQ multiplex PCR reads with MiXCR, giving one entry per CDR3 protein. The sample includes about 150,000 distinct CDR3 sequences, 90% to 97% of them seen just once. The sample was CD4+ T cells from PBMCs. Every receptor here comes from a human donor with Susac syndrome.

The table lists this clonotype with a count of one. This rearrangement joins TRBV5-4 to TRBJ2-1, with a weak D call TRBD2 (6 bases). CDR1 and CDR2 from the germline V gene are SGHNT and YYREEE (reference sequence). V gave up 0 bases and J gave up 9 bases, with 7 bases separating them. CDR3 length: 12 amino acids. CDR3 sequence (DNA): TGTGCCAGCAGCTTGGCCGGGGGTGAGCAGTTCTTC. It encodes CASSLAGGEQFF.

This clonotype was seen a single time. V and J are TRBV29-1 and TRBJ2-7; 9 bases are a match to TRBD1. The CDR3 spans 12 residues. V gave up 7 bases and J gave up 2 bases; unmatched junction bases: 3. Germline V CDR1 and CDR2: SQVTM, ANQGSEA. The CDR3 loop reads CSAGTGTYEQYF. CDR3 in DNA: TGCAGCGCTGGGACAGGGACCTACGAGCAGTACTTC.

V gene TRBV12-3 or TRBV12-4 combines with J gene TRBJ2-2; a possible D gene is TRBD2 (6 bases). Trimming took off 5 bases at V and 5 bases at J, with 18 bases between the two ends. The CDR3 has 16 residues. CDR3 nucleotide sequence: TGTGCCAGCAGTACAGACGGCAGACTAGGGACCGGGGAGCTGTTTTTT. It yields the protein CASSTDGRLGTGELFF.

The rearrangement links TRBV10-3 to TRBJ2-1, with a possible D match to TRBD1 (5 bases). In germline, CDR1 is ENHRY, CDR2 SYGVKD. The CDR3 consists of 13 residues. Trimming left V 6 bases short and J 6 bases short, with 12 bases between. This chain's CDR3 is CAIRTQGANEQFF. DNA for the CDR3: TGTGCCATCAGGACCCAGGGCGCCAATGAGCAGTTCTTC.

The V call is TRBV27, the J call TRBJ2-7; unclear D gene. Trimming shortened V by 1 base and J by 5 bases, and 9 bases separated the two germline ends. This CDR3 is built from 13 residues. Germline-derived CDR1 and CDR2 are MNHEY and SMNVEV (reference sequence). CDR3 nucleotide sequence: TGTGCCAGCAGTTTATTTGGGTCACACGAGCAGTACTTC. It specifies CASSLFGSHEQYF.

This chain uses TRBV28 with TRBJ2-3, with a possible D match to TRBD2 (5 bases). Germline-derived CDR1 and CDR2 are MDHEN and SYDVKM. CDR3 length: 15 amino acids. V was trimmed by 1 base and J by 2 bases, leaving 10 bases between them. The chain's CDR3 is CASSLSGIPTDTQYF. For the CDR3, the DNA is TGTGCCAGCAGTTTATCCGGGATCCCCACAGATACGCAGTATTTT.

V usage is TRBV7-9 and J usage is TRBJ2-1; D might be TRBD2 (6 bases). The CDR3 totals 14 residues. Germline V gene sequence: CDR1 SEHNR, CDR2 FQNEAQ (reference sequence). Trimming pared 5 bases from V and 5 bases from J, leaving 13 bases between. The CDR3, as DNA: TGTGCCAGCAGCATGGGCGGGGCGAACAATGAGCAGTTCTTC. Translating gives CASSMGGANNEQFF.

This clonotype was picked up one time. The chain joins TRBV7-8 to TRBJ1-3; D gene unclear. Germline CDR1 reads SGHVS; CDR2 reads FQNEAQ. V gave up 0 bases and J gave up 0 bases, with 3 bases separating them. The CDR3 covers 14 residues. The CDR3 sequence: CASSLALSGNTIYF. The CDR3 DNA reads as TGTGCCAGCAGCTTAGCGCTCTCTGGAAACACCATATATTTT.

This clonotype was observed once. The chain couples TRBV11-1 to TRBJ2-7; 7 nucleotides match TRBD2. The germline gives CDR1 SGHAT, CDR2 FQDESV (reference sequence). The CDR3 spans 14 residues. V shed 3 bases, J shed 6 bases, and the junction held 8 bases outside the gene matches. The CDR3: CASSLIPSGAEQYV. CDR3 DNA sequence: TGTGCCAGCAGCTTGATTCCCAGCGGGGCCGAGCAGTACGTC.

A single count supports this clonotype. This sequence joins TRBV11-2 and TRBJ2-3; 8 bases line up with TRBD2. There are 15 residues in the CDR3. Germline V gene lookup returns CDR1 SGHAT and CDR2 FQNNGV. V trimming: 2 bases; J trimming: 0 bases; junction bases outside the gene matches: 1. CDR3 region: CASSLQRGSTDTQYF. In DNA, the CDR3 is TGTGCCAGCAGCTTACAGCGGGGGAGCACAGATACGCAGTATTTT.

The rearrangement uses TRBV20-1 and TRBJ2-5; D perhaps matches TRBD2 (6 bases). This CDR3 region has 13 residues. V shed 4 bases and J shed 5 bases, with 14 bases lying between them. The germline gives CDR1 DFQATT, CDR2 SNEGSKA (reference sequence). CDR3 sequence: CSATRDSGETQYF. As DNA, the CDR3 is TGCAGTGCTACCCGGGACTCTGGGGAGACCCAGTACTTC.

DNA of the CDR3: TGCAGTGCCTACCTCAATCCCGGGGATACGCAGTATTTT. This translates into CSAYLNPGDTQYF. J is TRBJ2-3 and V is TRBV20-1; no firm D call. Germline V CDR1 and CDR2: DFQATT, SNEGSKA (reference sequence). V lost 6 bases to trimming and J lost 6 bases, with 16 bases between them. This CDR3 is 13 amino acids long.

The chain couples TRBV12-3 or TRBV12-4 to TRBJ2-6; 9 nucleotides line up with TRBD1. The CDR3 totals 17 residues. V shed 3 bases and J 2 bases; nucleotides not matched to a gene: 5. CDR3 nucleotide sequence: TGTGCCAGCAGTTTCTGGGACAGGGTGGCTGGGGCCAACGTCCTGACTTTC. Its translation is CASSFWDRVAGANVLTF.

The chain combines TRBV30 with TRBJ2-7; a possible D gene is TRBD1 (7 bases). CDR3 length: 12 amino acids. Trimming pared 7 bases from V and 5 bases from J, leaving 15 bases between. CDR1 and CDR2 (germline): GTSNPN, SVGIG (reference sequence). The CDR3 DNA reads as TGTGCCTCGTACAGGGGAGGCAACGAGCAGTACTTC. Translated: CASYRGGNEQYF.

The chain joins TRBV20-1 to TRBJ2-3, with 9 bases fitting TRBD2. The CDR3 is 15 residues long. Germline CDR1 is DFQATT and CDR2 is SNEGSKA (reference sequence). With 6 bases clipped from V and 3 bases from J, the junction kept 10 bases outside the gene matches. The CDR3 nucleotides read TGCAGTGCCGCTGCCATGCTAGCGGGGACAGATACGCAGTATTTT. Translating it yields CSAAAMLAGTDTQYF.

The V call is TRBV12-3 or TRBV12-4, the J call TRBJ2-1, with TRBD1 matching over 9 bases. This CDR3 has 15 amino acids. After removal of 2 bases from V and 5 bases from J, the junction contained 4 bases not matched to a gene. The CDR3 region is CASSLLQGADNEQFF. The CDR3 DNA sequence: TGTGCCAGCAGTTTATTACAGGGGGCGGACAATGAGCAGTTCTTC.

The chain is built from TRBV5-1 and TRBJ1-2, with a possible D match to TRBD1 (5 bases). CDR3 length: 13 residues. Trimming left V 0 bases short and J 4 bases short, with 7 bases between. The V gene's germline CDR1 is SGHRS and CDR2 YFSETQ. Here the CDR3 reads CASSLEDSYGYTF. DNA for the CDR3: TGCGCCAGCAGCTTGGAAGACAGCTATGGCTACACCTTC.

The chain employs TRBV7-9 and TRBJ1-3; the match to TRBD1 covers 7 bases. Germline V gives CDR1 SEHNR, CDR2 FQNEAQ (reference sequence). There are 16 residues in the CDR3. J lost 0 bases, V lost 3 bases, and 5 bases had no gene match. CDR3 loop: CASSLAGTVSGNTIYF. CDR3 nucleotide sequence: TGTGCCAGCAGCTTGGCTGGGACAGTCTCTGGAAACACCATATATTTT.

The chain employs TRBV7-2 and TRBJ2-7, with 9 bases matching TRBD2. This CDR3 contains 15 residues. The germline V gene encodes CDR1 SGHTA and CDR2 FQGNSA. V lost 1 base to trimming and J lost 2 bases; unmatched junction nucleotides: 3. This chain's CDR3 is CASSLEAGGPYEQYV. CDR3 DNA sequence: TGTGCCAGCAGCTTAGAGGCGGGGGGGCCCTACGAGCAGTACGTC.

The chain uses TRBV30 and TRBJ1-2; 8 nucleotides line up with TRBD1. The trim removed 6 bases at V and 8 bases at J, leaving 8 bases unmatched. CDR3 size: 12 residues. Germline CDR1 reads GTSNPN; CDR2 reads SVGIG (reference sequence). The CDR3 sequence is CACAGGKGGYTF. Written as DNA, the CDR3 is TGTGCCTGTGCAGGGGGCAAGGGAGGCTACACCTTC.

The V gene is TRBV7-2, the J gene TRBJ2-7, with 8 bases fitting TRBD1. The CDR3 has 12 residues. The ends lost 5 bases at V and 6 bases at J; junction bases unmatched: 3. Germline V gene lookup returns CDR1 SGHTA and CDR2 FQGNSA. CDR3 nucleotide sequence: TGTGCCAGCAGCGAGGACAGGGTCGAGCAGTACTTC. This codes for CASSEDRVEQYF.

CDR3 sequence (DNA): TGTGCCTGGAGTCCCTCCACAGATACGCAGTATTTT. It is translated as CAWSPSTDTQYF. The rearrangement joins TRBV30 to TRBJ2-3; no definite D call. CDR3 length: 12 residues. Trimming took off 2 bases at V and 2 bases at J, with 5 bases between the two ends. Germline CDR1 reads GTSNPN; CDR2 reads SVGIG (reference sequence).

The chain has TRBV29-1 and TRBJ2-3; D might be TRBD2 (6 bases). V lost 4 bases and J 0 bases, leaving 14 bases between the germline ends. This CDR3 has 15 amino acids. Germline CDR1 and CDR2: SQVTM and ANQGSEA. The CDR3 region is CSVVPGRTSTDTQYF. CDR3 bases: TGCAGCGTTGTGCCGGGGAGGACTAGCACAGATACGCAGTATTTT.

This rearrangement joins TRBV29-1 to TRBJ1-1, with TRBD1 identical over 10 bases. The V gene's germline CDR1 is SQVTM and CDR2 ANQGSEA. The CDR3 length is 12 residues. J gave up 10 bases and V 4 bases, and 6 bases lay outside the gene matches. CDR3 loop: CSVVGQGMVAFF. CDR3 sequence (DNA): TGCAGCGTTGTGGGACAGGGGATGGTAGCTTTCTTT.

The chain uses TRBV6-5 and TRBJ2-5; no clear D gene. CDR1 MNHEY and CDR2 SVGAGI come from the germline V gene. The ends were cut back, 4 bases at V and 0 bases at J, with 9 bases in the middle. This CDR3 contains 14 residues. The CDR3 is CASSWAVYQETQYF. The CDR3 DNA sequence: TGTGCCAGCAGTTGGGCAGTGTACCAAGAGACCCAGTACTTC.

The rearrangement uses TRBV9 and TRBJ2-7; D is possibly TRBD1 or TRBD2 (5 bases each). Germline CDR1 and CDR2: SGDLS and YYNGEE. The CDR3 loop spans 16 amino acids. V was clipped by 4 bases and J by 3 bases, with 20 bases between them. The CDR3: CASSLSGRVAFYEQYF. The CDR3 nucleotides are TGTGCCAGCAGCCTCTCAGGGCGGGTGGCCTTCTACGAGCAGTACTTC.

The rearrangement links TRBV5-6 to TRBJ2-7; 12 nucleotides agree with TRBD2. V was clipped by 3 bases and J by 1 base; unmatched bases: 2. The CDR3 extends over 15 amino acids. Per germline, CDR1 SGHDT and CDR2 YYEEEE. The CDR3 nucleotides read TGTGCCAGCAGCTCCGGACTAGCGGGATCCTACGAGCAGTACTTC. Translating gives CASSSGLAGSYEQYF.

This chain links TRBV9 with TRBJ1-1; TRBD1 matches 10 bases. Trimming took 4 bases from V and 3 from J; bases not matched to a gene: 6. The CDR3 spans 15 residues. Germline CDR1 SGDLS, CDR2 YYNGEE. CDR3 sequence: CASSLTGQGDTEAFF. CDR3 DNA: TGTGCCAGCAGCCTTACAGGACAGGGGGACACTGAAGCTTTCTTT.

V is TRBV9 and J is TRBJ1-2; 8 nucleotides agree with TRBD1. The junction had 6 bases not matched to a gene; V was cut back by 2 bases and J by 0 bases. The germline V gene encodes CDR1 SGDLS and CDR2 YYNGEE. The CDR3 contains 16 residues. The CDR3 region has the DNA TGTGCCAGCAGCGTCGGACAGGGACTAGCTAACTATGGCTACACCTTC. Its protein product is CASSVGQGLANYGYTF.